One sample yielded the 8 T cell receptor beta chains listed below, sequenced in a study of CD8 T cells in Susac syndrome (dated by TCRdb to about 2019). The protocol used for the library was the immunoSEQ multiplex PCR assay. RNA was extracted using the RNeasy kit, and roughly 0.5 to 1 ug of the RNA was reverse transcribed with random hexamers. TCRdb's own reprocessing of the public reads used fastp at Q25 and MiXCR and kept productive beta chains. Every entry covers one CDR3 protein and lists the most common genes and DNA from its rows. Across this sample there are 300,000 to 350,000 distinct CDR3 sequences, with just over 90% seen only once. The ten largest account for approximately 0.065% of the sample. The sample comprised CD4+ T cells from PBMCs. These receptors were obtained from a human donor with multiple sclerosis.

The genes are TRBV6-6 and TRBJ1-4, with 7 bases identical to TRBD1. The CDR3 spans 14 residues. Losses at the gene ends were 2 bases for V and 8 bases for J; bases not matched to a gene: 5. In germline, CDR1 is MNHNY, CDR2 SVGAGI (reference sequence). As DNA, the CDR3 is TGTGCCAGCAGTTACGAACAGGGGAGGGAAAAACTGTTTTTT. Translated, it gives CASSYEQGREKLFF.

The chain recombines TRBV7-8 with TRBJ2-1, with 7 bases that match TRBD2. V shed 2 bases, J shed 5 bases, and the junction held 3 bases outside the gene matches. The germline CDR1 and CDR2 sequences are SGHVS and FQNEAQ. The CDR3 loop spans 14 amino acids. In DNA form, the CDR3 reads TGTGCCAGCAGCTTAAGGAGCGGGGACAATGAGCAGTTCTTC. It specifies CASSLRSGDNEQFF.

The J gene is TRBJ2-3, the V gene TRBV10-3, with 7 bases fitting TRBD1. This CDR3 contains 13 residues. The V gene's germline CDR1 is ENHRY and CDR2 SYGVKD. V gave up 10 bases and J gave up 2 bases; unmatched junction bases: 6. The CDR3 nucleotides read TGTGCCACGACAGGGACCGTCACAGATACGCAGTATTTT. It is translated as CATTGTVTDTQYF.

This chain connects TRBV10-2 to TRBJ2-4; D not certain. Germline V gene lookup returns CDR1 WSHSY and CDR2 SAAADI. The CDR3 spans 12 residues. V was clipped by 0 bases and J by 3 bases, with 0 bases between them. CDR3 sequence: CASSESKNIQYF. The CDR3 DNA is TGCGCCAGCAGTGAGTCCAAAAACATTCAGTACTTC.

This rearrangement joins TRBV6-5 to TRBJ1-3; 7 nucleotides match TRBD1. The junction had 8 bases not matched to a gene; V was cut back by 4 bases and J by 2 bases. This CDR3 has 16 amino acids. Looked up from germline, CDR1 is MNHEY and CDR2 is SVGAGI. CDR3 in DNA: TGTGCCAGCAGTTTCGCCGGGACAGAACCTGGAAACACCATATATTTT. Translation: CASSFAGTEPGNTIYF.

The J gene is TRBJ2-1, the V gene TRBV6-2 or TRBV6-3; 11 bases align to TRBD2. Germline loops: CDR1 MNHEY, CDR2 SVGEGT. The CDR3 covers 17 residues. J was trimmed by 9 bases and V by 4 bases; bases with no gene match: 14. CDR3 protein: CASSWSSGGRWRSEQFF. Written as DNA, the CDR3 is TGTGCCAGCAGTTGGTCTAGCGGGGGGCGGTGGAGAAGTGAGCAGTTCTTC.

The J gene is TRBJ1-4, the V gene TRBV6-5; D might be TRBD1 (6 bases). Germline V gives CDR1 MNHEY, CDR2 SVGAGI. This CDR3 region has 19 residues. V lost 3 bases and J lost 0, with 20 bases in between. CDR3 in DNA: TGTGCCAGCAGTTATCGATCGGGGGCCGGCGGGGCAACTAATGAAAAACTGTTTTTT. It yields the protein CASSYRSGAGGATNEKLFF.

J is TRBJ2-2 and V is TRBV18; D may be TRBD2 (6 bases). CDR1 and CDR2 (germline): KGHSH, LQKENI. CDR3 length: 14 residues. Trimming cost V 4 bases and J 3 bases, with 9 bases left between them. CDR3 bases: TGTGCCAGCTCACGACGGGGGTACACCGGGGAGCTGTTTTTT. Encoded protein: CASSRRGYTGELFF.